The rows below give T cell receptor beta chains drawn from one sample of a study of human T cells and chemical hapten exposure. MiXCR, run by TCRdb on the RACE reads, gives a single entry per CDR3 protein. The table has approximately 70,000 distinct CDR3 sequences, 7.5% to 10% seen once. Here the sequenced sample was whole blood, taken in connection with sensitization to the hapten diphenylcyclopropenone (DPC). The receptors here all came from a woman aged 40 to 50 with alopecia areata. Some clones in this sample may be carry-over from other donors' samples. Both conserved end residues are part of each CDR3. D genes are given only for firm matches. A clone size is listed for some rows: how often the clone was seen (once, few, many), or a class if it is expanded.

16	TRBV7-2	NA	many	TRBJ1-2	CASSLDSGGISYGYTF	TGTGCCAGCAGCTTAGATTCTGGGGGCATCAGTTATGGCTACACCTTC
15	TRBV11-3	TRBD1	NA	TRBJ2-5	CASSSRDRGQETQYF	TGTGCCAGCAGCTCCCGGGACAGGGGGCAAGAGACCCAGTACTTC
16	TRBV18	NA	few	TRBJ2-7	CASSLNPDSHYYEQYF	TGTGCCAGCTCCCTAAACCCGGACAGCCACTACTACGAGCAGTACTTC
16	TRBV7-9	TRBD1	few	TRBJ2-1	CASSALQGARGNEQFF	TGTGCCAGCAGCGCATTACAGGGGGCCAGGGGGAATGAGCAGTTCTTC
17	TRBV7-2	NA	many	TRBJ1-2	CASSQTIGVPNFYGYTF	TGTGCCAGCAGCCAAACCATCGGAGTTCCGAATTTCTATGGCTACACCTTC
14	TRBV12-3/TRBV12-4	NA	many	TRBJ1-1	CASSLDRVGPEAFF	TGTGCCAGCAGTTTAGACAGGGTAGGTCCTGAAGCTTTCTTT
17	TRBV11-2	NA	many	TRBJ2-5	CASSPPLTGLGQETQYF	TGTGCCAGCAGTCCTCCCCTTACAGGGTTAGGACAAGAGACCCAGTACTTC
15	TRBV3-1	TRBD2	NA	TRBJ2-7	CASTHASGGYYEQYF	TGTGCCAGCACCCACGCTAGCGGGGGTTACTACGAGCAGTACTTC
14	TRBV28	TRBD1	NA	TRBJ2-7	CASRRPGQSYEQYF	TGTGCCAGCAGACGACCGGGACAGTCCTACGAGCAGTACTTC
15	TRBV18	NA	NA	TRBJ1-6	CATTTVGGFDSPLHF	TGTGCCACCACTACGGTGGGGGGCTTTGATTCACCCCTCCACTTT
17	TRBV2	NA	many	TRBJ2-2	CASSPPGDSVSTGELFF	TGTGCCAGCAGTCCCCCGGGGGACAGCGTTTCCACCGGGGAGCTGTTTTTT
17	TRBV21-1	NA	few	TRBJ2-1	CASSKDRLAGGYNEQFF	TGTGCCAGCAGCAAAGATCGGCTAGCGGGGGGCTACAATGAGCAGTTCTTC
17	TRBV11-2	TRBD2	many	TRBJ2-3	CASSLLGGGWRTDTQYF	TGTGCCAGCAGCTTACTCGGCGGGGGTTGGAGAACAGATACGCAGTATTTT
18	TRBV24-1	NA	NA	TRBJ2-3	CATSGPIGGLKGHGTQYF	TGTGCCACCAGTGGTCCGATCGGGGGTCTTAAGGGGCACGGCACGCAGTATTTT